This T cell receptor beta chain was captured in a study of Ad26.COV2.S vaccination and SARS-CoV-2 variants. Trimming stripped 4 bases from V and 7 bases from J, with 8 bases between. This CDR3 is 12 amino acids long. The V gene's germline CDR1 is MNHEY and CDR2 SVGAGI. Treatment described: about 20 received Ad26.COV2.S at low or high dose, single or two shots; a few received placebo; per-sample allocation not given. The samples were gathered on day 63 after the first injection of vaccine or placebo. Comment on this clone: Its antigen is undetermined.

The study, taken as a whole, reports: Ad26.COV2.S recipients had broader spike-specific TCRs (P = 0.0014).

Profiling relied on immunoSEQ multiplex PCR, and the TCRdb table lists in-frame clones only, not all of them. In the table there are a few hundred thousand clones, around 91% of which are singletons. V usage is TRBV6-5 and J usage is TRBJ2-4, with D hard to call. The TCR comes from a person between 18 and 65 years old who received the Ad26.COV2.S COVID-19 vaccine or a placebo. The input for sequencing was peripheral blood, taken in a trial of Ad26.COV2.S vaccine versus placebo. In DNA, the CDR3 is TGTGCCAGCAGTTCACCTGGGAACATTCAGTACTTC. This translates into CASSSPGNIQYF.